The 4 T cell receptor beta chains below were found in one sample sequenced in a study of CD8+CD57+ T cells in acquired aplastic anemia. CDR3 and TCR beta VDJ profiling relied on genomic DNA as the template. MiXCR, run by TCRdb on the reads, gives a single entry per CDR3 protein. The sample holds under 200,000 distinct CDR3 sequences, around 40% seen once. The sequenced sample was sorted CD4+, CD8+, or CD8+CD57+ T cells (not recorded which) from PBMCs. These receptors came from a human donor in good health.

The chain joins TRBV7-3 to TRBJ2-7; 10 bases are a match to TRBD2. The DNA end lines up better with TRBJ2-5; the J call may be wrong. The germline gives CDR1 SGHTA, CDR2 FQGTGA. This CDR3 spans 14 amino acids. CDR3 sequence reads: CASSSSGRGETQYF. In DNA form, the CDR3 reads TGTGCCAGCAGCTCTAGCGGGAGAGGGGAGACCCAGTACTTC.

This chain links TRBV19 with TRBJ2-7; no clear D gene. Germline loops: CDR1 LNHDA, CDR2 SQIVND (reference sequence). The CDR3 is 15 amino acids. V lost 1 base and J 2 bases, leaving 12 bases between the germline ends. The CDR3 is CASSIVYSSTYEQYF. CDR3 bases: TGTGCCAGTAGTATAGTTTACAGCTCAACCTACGAGCAGTACTTC.

This clonotype was counted ten times or more. The chain has TRBV19 and TRBJ2-1; TRBD2 might be the D (7 bases). The CDR3 has 15 amino acids. Deletions cut 0 bases from V and 5 bases from J, with 11 bases between. Germline V gene lookup returns CDR1 LNHDA and CDR2 SQIVND (reference sequence). Here the CDR3 reads CASSIDGGLHNEQFF. The CDR3, as DNA: TGTGCCAGTAGTATAGACGGGGGGCTACACAATGAGCAGTTCTTC.

A note on this clonotype: This may come from a read error, since a much larger clone is one base off. This sequence joins TRBV9 and TRBJ2-3; 7 positions agree with TRBD2. The germline gives CDR1 SGDLS, CDR2 YYNGEE. This CDR3 has 15 amino acids. The CDR3 DNA follows: TGTGCCAGCAGCGTATCGGGGGGACCCCCAGATACGCGGTATTTT. Translating it yields CASSVSGGPPDTRYF.